A single T cell receptor beta chain is shown here with its context. Its antigen is still unknown. The sample belongs to a study of OX40 agonist ivuxolimab in advanced cancers. Study summary: Clinicians treated patients with ivuxolimab, an agonistic anti-OX40 (CD134) antibody. From roughly 23 to 85 years was the age range, with a mean of roughly 59 years, and approximately 80% were male. Study-level findings and limits: Expanded clones were, on average, more numerous among CD8+ T cells than CD4+. Dosing at 0.1 to 3.0 mg/kg was accompanied by clonal expansion of CD4+ and CD8+ blood T cells by week 6.

The CDR3 length is 15 residues. V was pared by 4 bases and J by 9 bases, with 16 bases of the junction left unmatched. Germline values: CDR1 SGHRS, CDR2 YFSETQ. Assay: immunoSEQ multiplex PCR; the TCRdb copy retains only in-frame clones and omits some. The table records approximately 94,000 clones, about 88% of them present only once. The chain has TRBV5-1 and TRBJ2-7; 7 bases align to TRBD2. The source of this sequence is an adult with an advanced solid tumor such as melanoma, head and neck, liver or kidney cancer. The material was CD4+ or CD8+ T cells sorted from blood, obtained in a trial of the OX40 agonist ivuxolimab. The CDR3 region is CASSHTSEVRTGQYF. The CDR3 bases are TGCGCCAGCAGCCATACTAGCGAGGTACGAACTGGGCAGTACTTC. The full variable domain, completed using reference TRBV5-1 and TRBJ2-7, is KAGVTQTPRYLIKTRGQQVTLSCSPISGHRSVSWYQQTPGQGLQFLFEYFSETQRNKGNFPGRFSGRQFSNSRSEMNVSTLELGDSALYLCASSHTSEVRTGQYFGPGTRLTVT.